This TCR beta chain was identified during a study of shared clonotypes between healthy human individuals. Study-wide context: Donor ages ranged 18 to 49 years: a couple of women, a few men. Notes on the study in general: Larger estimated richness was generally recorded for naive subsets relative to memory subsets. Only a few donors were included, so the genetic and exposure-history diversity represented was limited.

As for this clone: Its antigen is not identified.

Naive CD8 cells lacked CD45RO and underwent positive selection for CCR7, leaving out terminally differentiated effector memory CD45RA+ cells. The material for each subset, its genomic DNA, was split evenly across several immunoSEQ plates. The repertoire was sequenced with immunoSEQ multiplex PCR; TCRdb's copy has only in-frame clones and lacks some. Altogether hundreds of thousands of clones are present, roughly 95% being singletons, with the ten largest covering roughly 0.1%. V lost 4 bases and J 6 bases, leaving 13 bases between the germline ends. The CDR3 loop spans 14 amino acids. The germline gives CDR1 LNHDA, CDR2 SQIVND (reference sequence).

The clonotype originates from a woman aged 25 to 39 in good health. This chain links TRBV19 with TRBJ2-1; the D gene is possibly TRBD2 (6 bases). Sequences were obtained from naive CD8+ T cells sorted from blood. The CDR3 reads CASSSGAGPNEQFF. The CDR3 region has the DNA TGTGCCAGTAGTAGCGGGGCTGGACCCAATGAGCAGTTCTTC.